Sequencing of this T cell receptor beta chain was carried out in a study of CD8+ T cells in alopecia areata. Study-level results: In scalp and blood during tofacitinib, many expanded lesional clones persisted.

Specified treatment: oral pan-JAK inhibitor, 5-10 mg twice daily. Collected material from alopecia areata patients comprised lesional scalp punch biopsies and peripheral blood. Sorted populations comprised CD4+ and CD8+ T cells obtained from PBMCs. Isolated RNA was reverse transcribed into cDNA used as the sequencing template. Produced via immunoSEQ multiplex PCR; TCRdb's table is partial and in-frame only. The repertoire holds 150,000 to 200,000 clones, with roughly 60% as singletons. The V gene lost 5 bases and the J gene lost 5 bases, with 10 bases spanning the gap. This CDR3 is 12 amino acids long. In germline, CDR1 is SGHTA, CDR2 FQGNSA. Regarding this clone: Antigen: not known.

The gene calls are TRBV7-2 and TRBJ2-7; D possibly uses TRBD1 or TRBD2 (5 bases each). The sample consisted of CD4+ T cells sorted from blood, taken at week 24, from a patient treated with tofacitinib. This clonotype was obtained from a human donor with alopecia areata. CDR3 sequence (DNA): TGTGCCAGCAGCCCCTTGGGACACGAGCAGTACTTC. Its protein product is CASSPLGHEQYF.